Below are 12 T cell receptor beta chains sequenced from a single sample in a study of blood T cell repertoires in COVID-19. The table came from immunoSEQ multiplex PCR; TCRdb's copy has only in-frame clones and leaves some out. The sample has approximately 65,000 clones, around 91% seen once; the top ten hold under 0.65%. The sequenced material came from peripheral blood. These receptors all stem from a man between 50 and 59 years old with COVID-19, enrolled during active disease.

V is TRBV24-1 and J is TRBJ2-1, with 7 bases lining up with TRBD2. The CDR3 extends over 16 amino acids. V trimming: 2 bases; J trimming: 5 bases; junction bases outside the gene matches: 8. CDR1 and CDR2 (germline): KGHDR, SFDVKD. The CDR3 reads CATSDSRWGGDNEQFF. In DNA form, the CDR3 reads TGTGCCACCAGTGATTCAAGGTGGGGGGGGGACAATGAGCAGTTCTTC.

V usage is TRBV9 and J usage is TRBJ2-2; the D gene is possibly TRBD1 (5 bases). This CDR3 has 13 residues. Looked up from germline, CDR1 is SGDLS and CDR2 is YYNGEE. The V end was cut by 3 bases, the J end by 3 bases, with 6 bases between. CDR3 in amino acids: CASSATDTGELFF. CDR3 DNA sequence: TGTGCCAGCAGCGCGACAGACACCGGGGAGCTGTTTTTT.

This clone was picked up one time. The CDR3 spells CASSLAGRYEQYF. The DNA of the CDR3 is TGTGCCAGCAGCTTGGCAGGGCGGTACGAGCAGTACTTC. The chain couples TRBV5-8 to TRBJ2-7, with D perhaps matching TRBD1 (5 bases). The CDR3 sequence is 13 residues long. Trimming pared 0 bases from V and 4 bases from J, leaving 8 bases between. Germline V gives CDR1 SGHTS, CDR2 YDEGEE. The full variable domain, in which reference TRBV5-8 and TRBJ2-7 provide the parts outside the CDR3, is EAGVTQSPTHLIKTRGQQATLRCSPISGHTSVYWYQQALGLGLQFLLWYDEGEERNRGNFPPRFSGRQFPNYSSELNVNALELEDSALYLCASSLAGRYEQYFGPGTRLTVT.

The chain uses TRBV7-2 and TRBJ2-7; 16 bases line up with TRBD2. With 3 bases clipped from V and 2 bases from J, the junction kept 10 bases outside the gene matches. The CDR3 runs 19 residues. Germline V CDR1 and CDR2: SGHTA, FQGNSA. The CDR3 DNA reads as TGTGCCAGCAGCTTCATCCTTGTTGGGACTAGCGGGAGGGCCTACGAGCAGTACTTC. Protein: CASSFILVGTSGRAYEQYF.

The chain uses TRBV19 and TRBJ1-3; 7 bases are a match to TRBD1. This CDR3 region has 15 residues. V lost 6 bases and J lost 0; bases outside the gene matches: 5. Germline V gene lookup returns CDR1 LNHDA and CDR2 SQIVND (reference sequence). The CDR3 DNA follows: TGTGCCAGTAGCGATACAGGGGACTCTGGAAACACCATATATTTT. As protein: CASSDTGDSGNTIYF.

In nucleotides, the CDR3 is TGTGCCAGCAGCCCACGAGGTGCAACTAATGAAAAACTGTTTTTT. Amino acids: CASSPRGATNEKLFF. The chain links TRBV6-5 to TRBJ1-4; D is unresolved. The V end lost 6 bases, the J end lost 0 bases, and 11 bases lay between the germline ends. CDR1 and CDR2 (germline): MNHEY, SVGAGI. The CDR3 is made up of 15 amino acids.

In its sample, this clone was seen a few times. The V gene is TRBV9, the J gene TRBJ2-1, with 12 bases lining up with TRBD1. With V trimmed by 3 bases and J by 6 bases, 13 bases remained unmatched. Per germline, CDR1 SGDLS and CDR2 YYNGEE. This CDR3 contains 18 residues. The CDR3, as DNA: TGTGCCAGCAGCGAGTTCTCCGGGACAGGGGGCATCCCCAATGAGCAGTTCTTC. It specifies CASSEFSGTGGIPNEQFF. Full variable domain (outside the CDR3, taken from reference TRBV9 and TRBJ2-1): DSGVTQTPKHLITATGQRVTLRCSPRSGDLSVYWYQQSLDQGLQFLIQYYNGEERAKGNILERFSAQQFPDLHSELNLSSLELGDSALYFCASSEFSGTGGIPNEQFFGPGTRLTVL.

This chain uses TRBV6-5 with TRBJ2-3; 9 positions agree with TRBD2. Germline CDR1 MNHEY, CDR2 SVGAGI. The CDR3 has 14 residues. V trimming: 5 bases; J trimming: 10 bases; junction bases outside the gene matches: 10. The CDR3 is CASSISGSAPSQYF. The CDR3 region has the DNA TGTGCCAGCAGTATTAGCGGGAGTGCCCCCTCGCAGTATTTT.

This sequence joins TRBV24-1 and TRBJ2-3; 7 positions match TRBD2. CDR3 length equals 15 residues. Trimming at V came to 4 bases and at J to 1 base, leaving 4 bases not matched to a gene. CDR1 is KGHDR and CDR2 is SFDVKD in the germline V gene. CDR3 nucleotide sequence: TGTGCCACCAGTGACAGGACTAGGGGCACAGATACGCAGTATTTT. As protein: CATSDRTRGTDTQYF.

The chain joins TRBV5-1 to TRBJ1-1; D remains ambiguous. Germline CDR1 reads SGHRS; CDR2 reads YFSETQ. The ends were cut back, 5 bases at V and 1 base at J, with 12 bases in the middle. This CDR3 has 14 residues. CDR3 DNA: TGCGCCAGCAGTGAGGCCCCCCCGAACACTGAAGCTTTCTTT. This encodes CASSEAPPNTEAFF.

This sequence joins TRBV28 and TRBJ1-4, with 9 bases aligning to TRBD1. The junction had 11 bases not matched to a gene; V was cut back by 4 bases and J by 8 bases. The V gene's germline CDR1 is MDHEN and CDR2 SYDVKM. This CDR3 has 16 amino acids. The CDR3 region has the DNA TGTGCCAGCAGTTCAGACAGGGGGGCGGTTCGGGAAAAACTGTTTTTT. Protein product: CASSSDRGAVREKLFF.

The V and J genes are TRBV4-1 and TRBJ2-1, with 8 positions matching TRBD2. The CDR3 extends over 16 amino acids. Germline V CDR1 and CDR2: MGHRA, YSYEKL. J lost 7 bases, V lost 3 bases, and 11 bases had no gene match. As DNA, the CDR3 is TGCGCCAGCAGCCACTGGTCGGCTAGCGGGCAGAATGAGCAGTTCTTC. This sequence encodes CASSHWSASGQNEQFF.